The 13 T cell receptor beta chains in this list originate from one sample, sequenced in a study of blood T cell repertoires in COVID-19. The table came from immunoSEQ multiplex PCR; TCRdb's copy has only in-frame clones and leaves some out. Among about 440,000 clones listed, roughly 85% were seen once. Sequenced sample: PBMCs or T cells enriched from blood (not recorded which). These receptors were obtained from a woman aged 18-29 years with acute COVID-19.

The chain recombines TRBV9 with TRBJ2-7; 8 positions match TRBD1. Germline assignment: CDR1 SGDLS and CDR2 YYNGEE. Losses at the gene ends were 3 bases for V and 3 bases for J; bases not matched to a gene: 8. The CDR3 is 15 residues long. CDR3 region: CASSGRTGSDYEQYF. CDR3 sequence (DNA): TGTGCCAGCAGCGGGCGGACAGGGAGTGACTACGAGCAGTACTTC. Combining the CDR3 with reference TRBV9 and TRBJ2-7 gives the whole variable domain DSGVTQTPKHLITATGQRVTLRCSPRSGDLSVYWYQQSLDQGLQFLIQYYNGEERAKGNILERFSAQQFPDLHSELNLSSLELGDSALYFCASSGRTGSDYEQYFGPGTRLTVT.

V gene TRBV7-2 combines with J gene TRBJ1-1; D possibly corresponds to TRBD1 (5 bases). Per the germline V gene, CDR1 is SGHTA and CDR2 is FQGNSA. The CDR3 runs 13 residues. V was pared by 4 bases and J by 4 bases, with 10 bases between. CDR3 loop: CASSSATVTEAFF. The CDR3 DNA reads TGTGCCAGCAGCTCGGCGACAGTCACTGAAGCTTTCTTT.

The J gene is TRBJ1-5, the V gene TRBV5-6; tentative D call: TRBD1 (5 bases). This CDR3 is 13 amino acids long. Trimming left V 3 bases short and J 4 bases short, with 8 bases between. Germline CDR1 reads SGHDT; CDR2 reads YYEEEE. The CDR3 DNA is TGTGCCAGCAGCTCCAGGGTGAATCAGCCCCAGCATTTT. Translating gives CASSSRVNQPQHF.

The rearrangement uses TRBV4-1 and TRBJ2-7; 8 bases map to TRBD2. Germline CDR1 is MGHRA and CDR2 is YSYEKL. The CDR3 sequence is 16 residues long. V dropped 4 bases and J dropped 6; count of bases not matched to a gene: 14. The chain's CDR3 is CASSRTALGRGGEQYF. CDR3 coding DNA: TGCGCCAGCAGCCGGACGGCCCTCGGGAGGGGGGGCGAGCAGTACTTC.

This chain links TRBV6-5 with TRBJ1-4; 10 bases align to TRBD1. In germline, CDR1 is MNHEY, CDR2 SVGAGI. The CDR3 runs 14 residues. V was clipped by 2 bases and J by 11 bases; unmatched bases: 5. Here the CDR3 DNA reads TGTGCCAGCAGTTACCGGACAGGGGGTGGGAAACTGTTTTTT. It translates to CASSYRTGGGKLFF.

The chain is built from TRBV11-3 and TRBJ2-6, with 9 bases identical to TRBD1. Germline V gene data show CDR1 as SGHNT and CDR2 as YENEEA. There are 16 residues in the CDR3. With 5 bases clipped from V and 2 bases from J, the junction kept 4 bases outside the gene matches. CDR3 region: CASSPGQGAGANVLTF. In DNA form, the CDR3 reads TGTGCCAGCAGCCCGGGACAGGGAGCTGGGGCCAACGTCCTGACTTTC.

The genes are TRBV2 and TRBJ2-7, with 8 bases matching TRBD2. The CDR3 has 14 amino acids. The V gene's germline CDR1 is SNHLY and CDR2 FYNNEI. V dropped 2 bases and J dropped 3; count of bases not matched to a gene: 3. The CDR3 DNA follows: TGTGCCAGCAGTGAAAGCGGGAGTAGCTACGAGCAGTACTTC. Translation: CASSESGSSYEQYF.

The chain employs TRBV3-1 (or the pseudogene TRBV3-2) and TRBJ1-1, with D unresolved. From germline, CDR1 is LGHDT and CDR2 YNNKEL (reference sequence). V lost 4 bases and J 6 bases, leaving 15 bases between the germline ends. This CDR3 contains 14 residues. The CDR3 DNA reads as TGTGCCAGCAGCCCTCCCGGGATGACCCCTGAAGCTTTCTTT. Residues: CASSPPGMTPEAFF.

This chain joins TRBV7-2 and TRBJ2-1; 7 bases align to TRBD1. Germline CDR1 is SGHTA and CDR2 is FQGNSA. The trim removed 5 bases at V and 6 bases at J, leaving 10 bases unmatched. The CDR3 contains 15 residues. In DNA form, the CDR3 reads TGTGCCAGCAGCGTATGGACAGGACTTGGCAATGAGCAGTTCTTC. It yields the protein CASSVWTGLGNEQFF.

Turning to this clone: The same CDR3 also results from other DNA sequences found in this sample. The V and J genes are TRBV5-1 and TRBJ1-1; unclear D gene. The V end was cut by 0 bases, the J end by 0 bases, with 3 bases between. Germline loops: CDR1 SGHRS, CDR2 YFSETQ. The CDR3 consists of 13 residues. This chain's CDR3 is CASSLGVNTEAFF. Written as DNA, the CDR3 is TGCGCCAGCAGCTTGGGAGTGAACACTGAAGCTTTCTTT.

The CDR3 is CASSGRQISGNTIYF. The DNA of the CDR3 is TGTGCCAGCAGCGGGCGACAGATCTCTGGAAACACCATATATTTT. This chain joins TRBV11-2 and TRBJ1-3; weak D call: TRBD1 (5 bases). Germline loops: CDR1 SGHAT, CDR2 FQNNGV. This CDR3 has 15 amino acids. Trimming removed 5 bases at V and 0 bases at J, with 11 bases between.

The chain is built from TRBV7-6 and TRBJ2-1; 7 bases are a match to TRBD2. The CDR3 contains 13 residues. Germline V lookup: CDR1 SGHVS, CDR2 FNYEAQ. The trim removed 1 base at V and 8 bases at J, leaving 2 bases unmatched. The CDR3 reads CASSLVGRDEQFF. The CDR3 DNA sequence: TGTGCCAGCAGCTTAGTTGGGAGGGATGAGCAGTTCTTC.

The chain is built from TRBV5-4 and TRBJ1-6, with D possibly matching TRBD1 (6 bases). The CDR3 totals 16 residues. Trimming shortened V by 4 bases and J by 8 bases, and 19 bases separated the two germline ends. Per the germline V gene, CDR1 is SGHNT and CDR2 is YYREEE (reference sequence). The CDR3 loop reads CASSDIGQPGDSPLHF. CDR3 nucleotide sequence: TGTGCCAGCAGCGATATTGGACAGCCAGGGGATTCACCCCTCCACTTT.